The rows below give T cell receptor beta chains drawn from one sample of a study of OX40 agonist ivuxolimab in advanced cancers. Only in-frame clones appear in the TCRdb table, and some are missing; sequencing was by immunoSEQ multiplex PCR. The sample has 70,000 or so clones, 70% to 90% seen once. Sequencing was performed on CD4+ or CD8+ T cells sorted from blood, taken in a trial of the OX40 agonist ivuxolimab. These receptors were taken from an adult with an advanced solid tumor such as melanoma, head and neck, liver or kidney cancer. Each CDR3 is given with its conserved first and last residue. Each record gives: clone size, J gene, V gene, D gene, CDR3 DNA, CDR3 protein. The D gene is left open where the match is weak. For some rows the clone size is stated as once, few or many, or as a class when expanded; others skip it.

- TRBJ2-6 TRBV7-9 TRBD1 TGTGCCAGCAGCTTGTGGACAGGGGTAGGGGCCAACGTCCTGACTTTC CASSLWTGVGANVLTF
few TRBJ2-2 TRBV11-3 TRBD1 TGTGCCAGCAGTCAGTCAGGGGGCGTTGAGGACACCGGGGAGCTGTTTTTT CASSQSGGVEDTGELFF
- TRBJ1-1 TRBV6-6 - TGTGCCAGCAGTACGTTAATAGAAGCTTTCTTT CASSTLIEAFF
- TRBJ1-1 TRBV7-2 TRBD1 TGTGCCAGCAGCCCACGAAGACAGGGGAGGAACACTGAAGCTTTCTTT CASSPRRQGRNTEAFF
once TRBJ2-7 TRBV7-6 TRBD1 TGTGCCAGCAGCCTAGGTGAGGGGACAGGGGCCTACGAGCAGTACTTC CASSLGEGTGAYEQYF
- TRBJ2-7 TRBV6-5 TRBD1 TGTGCCAGCACCACGGGGACAGCCCACACCTACGAGCAGTACTTC CASTTGTAHTYEQYF
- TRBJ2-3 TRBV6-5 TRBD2 TGTGCCAGCAGTTACTCTAGCGGGAGTCGCACAGATACGCAGTATTTT CASSYSSGSRTDTQYF
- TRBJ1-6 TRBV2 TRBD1 TGTGCCAGCACCGGGACAGATAATTCACCCCTCCACTTT CASTGTDNSPLHF
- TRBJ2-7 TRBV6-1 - TGTGCCAGCAGAGGGCCGTCCTACGAGCAGTACTTC CASRGPSYEQYF
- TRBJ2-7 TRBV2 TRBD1 TGTGCCAGCCCCGGGACAGGGGGTTCCCACGAGCAGTACTTC CASPGTGGSHEQYF
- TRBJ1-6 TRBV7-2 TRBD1 TGTGCCAGCAGCTGGGGACAGGGGGCGGATTCACCCCTCCACTTT CASSWGQGADSPLHF
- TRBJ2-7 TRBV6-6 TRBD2 TGTGCCAGCATGCGACGTGGCGGGAGAAAAAACGAGCAGTACTTC CASMRRGGRKNEQYF
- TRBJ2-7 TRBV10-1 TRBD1 TGCGCCAGGACGGTAGCCGGGACAGGGGGAAAGGACTCCTACGAGCAGTACTTC CARTVAGTGGKDSYEQYF
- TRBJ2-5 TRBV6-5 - TGTGCCAGCAGCAAACCAAGTAGGGGGAGAGAGACCCAGTACTTC CASSKPSRGRETQYF
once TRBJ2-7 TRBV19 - TGTGCCTCCTCCCGCGTGGCGGGGGCCTCCTACGAGCAGTACTTC CASSRVAGASYEQYF
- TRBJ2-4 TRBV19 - TGTGCCAGTAGTATAGGGAATCTAGCCAAAAACATTCAGTACTTC CASSIGNLAKNIQYF
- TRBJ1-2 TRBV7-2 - TGTGCCAGCAGCTTAGGGGGAAGCTACACCTTC CASSLGGSYTF
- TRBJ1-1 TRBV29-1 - TGCAGCGGGACTACAGGGTTCGGAGGCACTGAAGCTTTCTTT CSGTTGFGGTEAFF
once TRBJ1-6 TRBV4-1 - TGCGCCAGCAGCCAAGATCCAACAGGGCTTAATTCACCCCTCCACTTT CASSQDPTGLNSPLHF
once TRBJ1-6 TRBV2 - TGTGCCAGCAGGGTGGAGGGTCGGGCACCCCTCCACTTT CASRVEGRAPLHF
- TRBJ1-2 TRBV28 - TGTGCCAGCAGTTTCAGTGGCAGCGCTAACTATGGCTACACCTTC CASSFSGSANYGYTF
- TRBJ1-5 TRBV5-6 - TGTGCCAGCAGCTTCCAGGGGAGAAATCAGCCCCAGCATTTT CASSFQGRNQPQHF
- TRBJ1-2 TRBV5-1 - TGCGCCAGCAGCTTGGACCCCTTCTATGGCTACACCTTC CASSLDPFYGYTF
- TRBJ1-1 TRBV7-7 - TGTGCTAGCAGCAGCGGGGTTGACACTGAAGCTTTCTTT CASSSGVDTEAFF
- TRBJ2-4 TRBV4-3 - TGCGCCAGCAGTCAGGACCCTCGGCAAAACATTCAGTACTTC CASSQDPRQNIQYF
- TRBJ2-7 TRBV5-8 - TGTGCCAGCACGCTCGTCACCTACGAGCAGTACTTC CASTLVTYEQYF
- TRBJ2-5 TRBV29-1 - TGCAGCGCAGAGGGGGGCGCGGGGGAGACCCAGTACTTC CSAEGGAGETQYF
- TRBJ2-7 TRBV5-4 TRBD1 TGTGCCAGCAGCACCGGGGACAGGGTGACCGAGCAGTACTTC CASSTGDRVTEQYF
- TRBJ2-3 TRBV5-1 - TGCGCCAGCAGCTTGTACAGTCGGACAAGGCCTCTAGATACGCAGTATTTT CASSLYSRTRPLDTQYF
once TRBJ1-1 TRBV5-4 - TGTGCCAGCAGCCGTGACCCTATGAACACTGAAGCTTTCTTT CASSRDPMNTEAFF
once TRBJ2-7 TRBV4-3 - TGCGCCAGCAGCCAAGATTCACTTTCCTACGAGCAGTACTTC CASSQDSLSYEQYF
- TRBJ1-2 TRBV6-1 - TGTGCCAGCAACAAGGGTCAGGGGTCTTGGGGCTACACCTTC CASNKGQGSWGYTF
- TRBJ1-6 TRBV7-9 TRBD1 TGTGCCAGCACTAAACTCCGGGACAGGGATGTTTCACCCCTCCACTTT CASTKLRDRDVSPLHF
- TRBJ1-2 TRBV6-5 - TGTGCCAGCAGCCTAGACACGATCTATGGCTACACCTTC CASSLDTIYGYTF
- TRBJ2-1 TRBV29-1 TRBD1 TGCAGCGTTACTAAAGGGGGACAGCCCTACAATGAGCAGTTCTTC CSVTKGGQPYNEQFF
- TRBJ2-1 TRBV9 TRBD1 TGTGCCAGCAGCGTCCGACAGGGCGGTATTGAGCAGTTCTTC CASSVRQGGIEQFF
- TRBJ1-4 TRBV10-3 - TGTGCCATCAGTGAGGGGGATGTGGGGGAAAATCAAAAACTGTTTTTT CAISEGDVGENQKLFF
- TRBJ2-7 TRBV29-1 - TGCAGCGTTGGGGATACAACCTACGAGCAGTACTTC CSVGDTTYEQYF
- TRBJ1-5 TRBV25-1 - TGTGCCAGCAGTGAGCCAGGCGCCTATCAGCCCCAGCATTTT CASSEPGAYQPQHF
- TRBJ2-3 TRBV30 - TGTGCCTGGAGTTTCAGTCTCACAGATACGCAGTATTTT CAWSFSLTDTQYF
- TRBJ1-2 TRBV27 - TGTGCCAGCAGTTTAAGGGGATATGGCTACACCTTC CASSLRGYGYTF
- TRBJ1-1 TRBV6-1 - TGTGCCAGCAACAGGGATATGAACACTGAAGCTTTCTTT CASNRDMNTEAFF
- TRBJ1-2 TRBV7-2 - TGTGCCAGCAGCACTCCGGGTCCCTCATCAGGCTACACCTTC CASSTPGPSSGYTF
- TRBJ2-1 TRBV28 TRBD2 TGTGCCAGCAGCCCAGCGGGAGGGCCCAATGAGCAGTTCTTC CASSPAGGPNEQFF
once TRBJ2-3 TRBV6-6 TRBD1 TGTGCCAGCAGTTACTCGAACAGGGGGCGAAATACGCAGTATTTT CASSYSNRGRNTQYF
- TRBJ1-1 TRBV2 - TGTGCCAGCACCTCTGGAGGTTCCAGAAGGGCTTTCTTT CASTSGGSRRAFF
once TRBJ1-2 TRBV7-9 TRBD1 TGTGCCAGCAGCCCCGGGACAGCCTTCTATGGCTACACCTTC CASSPGTAFYGYTF
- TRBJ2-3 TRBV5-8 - TGTGCCAGCAGCTGGCGGTCTAGCACAGATACGCAGTATTTT CASSWRSSTDTQYF
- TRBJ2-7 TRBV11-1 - TGTGCCAGCAGCTTTCCGGGCTCCGCCTACGAGCAGTACTTC CASSFPGSAYEQYF
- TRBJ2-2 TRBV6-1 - TGTGCCAGCAGGACCGTTGGTGGTCAGGTGGAGCTGTTTTTT CASRTVGGQVELFF
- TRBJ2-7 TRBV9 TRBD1 TGTGCCAGCAGCGTAGGGGACAGGTCCTCCTACGAGCAGTACTTC CASSVGDRSSYEQYF
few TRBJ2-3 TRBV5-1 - TGCGCCAGCAGTATGGGACGGGGGATTAGCACAGATACGCAGTATTTT CASSMGRGISTDTQYF
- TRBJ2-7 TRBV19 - TGTGCCAGTAGTACCCGCAGGGACCCCTACGAGCAGTACTTC CASSTRRDPYEQYF
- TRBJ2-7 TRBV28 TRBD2 TGTGCCAGCAGTTTGGGGGGGTACGAGCAGTACTTC CASSLGGYEQYF
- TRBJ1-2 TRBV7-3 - TGTGCCAGCAGCGAGGGACCGAACTATGGCTACACCTTC CASSEGPNYGYTF